This T cell receptor (beta chain) is from a study of sequential checkpoint blockade in melanoma. The method was immunoSEQ multiplex PCR; TCRdb's version includes in-frame clones alone and lacks a portion of them. The data hold 20,000 to 25,000 clones, with 65% to 90% observed a single time. Trimming shortened V by 8 bases and J by 4 bases, and 11 bases separated the two germline ends. Germline lookup yields CDR1 MNHEY and CDR2 SVGAGI. CDR3 length: 12 amino acids. This clone showed up just once. Treatment given: randomized to nivolumab then ipilimumab (arm A) or the reverse (arm B). The V and J genes are TRBV6-5 and TRBJ1-1; D not resolved. The TCR was taken from a human donor with melanoma. The input for sequencing was CD8+ T cells sorted from blood (inferred from file names), taken from a patient given nivolumab and ipilimumab in sequence. CDR3 protein: CASQTHLTEAFF. The CDR3 region has the DNA TGTGCCAGCCAGACACACCTCACTGAAGCTTTCTTT.